Sequencing of this T cell receptor (beta chain) was carried out in a study of blood T cell repertoires in COVID-19 (dated by TCRdb to 2018 to 2020). For context, the study as a whole: Samples covering the acute and convalescent phases of COVID-19 were provided by collaborators in the United States, Italy and Spain. The material from the prospective study consisted of cDNA or gDNA derived from T cells, B-cell-depleted T cells, or PBMCs. Subjects who had been exposed to COVID-19, were actively infected with it, or had recovered from it provided the deeply sampled blood TCRbeta repertoires that made up the dataset. The repertoires were made available in a free public database intended to serve as a resource for research on the immune response to SARS-CoV-2. Samples were obtained from the ongoing ImmuneRACE study (first 160 participants) and from about 1,300 subjects provided by 6 global collaborators. Sample metadata almost always included a de-identified subject ID, COVID-19 status, age in years and sex. HLA class I and class II types, where available, came from metadata supplied by the sample provider rather than from assay-based typing. The study at large found these results: How much clinical and demographic metadata was included differed by source and by participant, and the metadata was provided uncurated.

The immunoSEQ Assay, a bias-controlled multiplex PCR, was used to amplify TCRbeta CDR3 regions from genomic DNA. The authors' analysis ran thus. The number of nucleated cells in each sample was estimated by amplification of reference gene primers within the assay. To quantify the absolute abundance of each unique TCRbeta CDR3 rearrangement, sequence reads were collapsed and filtered. For each sample, productive Simpson clonality was calculated by taking the square root of Simpson's diversity index across productive rearrangements. Imported from immuneACCESS, the table was reduced by TCRdb to in-frame sequences with V and J called. These copies leave out some clones; in studies compared against another copy, an unresolved V gene accounts for under half, and the cause of the remainder is not known. Clone size and V and J calls were adopted from that table, with D and trimming inferred from the DNA. This sample gives 95,000 to 110,000 clones in total; about 87% of them show up just once. Of the sample, roughly 15% falls within the top ten clones.

Each collaborating institution followed its own protocols to collect whole blood in K2EDTA tubes. For TCRbeta analysis, collaborators shipped samples as frozen whole blood, isolated PBMCs, or DNA extracted from either of those sample types. V lost 0 bases and J lost 5 bases; the stretch between them is 6 bases long. The CDR3 sequence holds 12 residues, the cysteine and phenylalanine included. The retained sequence is limited to the CDR3, 36 bases, with the frame set at the first base. This clone was seen a few times. The clone's antigen remains unknown. No much larger clone exists at a distance of one base, and base qualities are not known.

The clonotype was recovered from a man between 45 and 60 years old with acute or convalescent COVID-19. The chain was built from TRBV5-3 and TRBJ2-7; 6 matching bases give a weak D call of TRBD1. TRBV5-3 qualifies as an ORF whose function is uncertain. Sequenced sample: peripheral blood. The CDR3 protein is CARSLEGDEQYF. DNA sequence: TGTGCCAGAAGCTTGGAGGGGGACGAGCAGTACTTC.